The sequence of this T cell receptor (beta chain) was determined in a study of human T cells and chemical hapten exposure. Study summary: Donors were sensitized with 2% DPC on the upper inner arm.

MiXCR was run by TCRdb on the RACE reads, yielding one entry per CDR3 protein. The table shows roughly 260,000 distinct CDR3 sequences, with 7.5% to 9% occurring only once. Per the germline V gene, CDR1 is SEHNR and CDR2 is FQNEAQ (reference sequence). The V gene end was trimmed by 5 bases and the J gene end by 10 bases; junction bases not matched to a gene: 4. CDR3 length: 12 amino acids. The time point denotes: pre-sensitization, week 0. Treatment here: therapeutic diphenylcyclopropenone sensitization with weekly scalp DPC. Sequencing was performed on whole blood, taken in connection with sensitization to the hapten diphenylcyclopropenone (DPC). The clonotype was recovered from a woman aged 35 to 49 with alopecia areata. Some clones in this sample may be carry-over from other donors' samples. The chain couples TRBV7-9 to TRBJ2-7, with 11 positions matching TRBD1. The CDR3 loop is CASSPDRGPQYF. CDR3 DNA: TGTGCCAGCAGCCCGGACAGGGGGCCCCAGTACTTC.